The entry below gives a single T cell receptor (beta chain) sequence along with its context. Its antigen is undetermined. The germline V gene encodes CDR1 MNHEY and CDR2 SMNVEV (reference sequence). The CDR3 extends over 14 amino acids. Trimming shortened V by 2 bases and J by 3 bases, and 10 bases separated the two germline ends. This sample is drawn from a study of breast tumors, draining lymph nodes, adjacent tissues. Study-wide points: Luminal-like breast cancer showed significantly greater tumor-nontumor repertoire similarity than basal-like breast cancer did. That most tumor T cells come from lymph nodes remained unproven. Findings are consistent with lymph node origin and intratumoral expansion of most tumor T cells.

Breast cancer patients provided tissue from their axillary draining lymph nodes. MiXCR, applied by TCRdb to the multiplex PCR reads, yields one record per CDR3 protein. Of 150,000 to 200,000 distinct CDR3 sequences listed, approximately 30% were seen once; the top ten hold around 4%. This receptor was obtained from a female donor with breast cancer. Some clones in this sample may be carry-over from other donors' samples. The specimen sequenced was axillary lymph node tissue. This sequence joins TRBV27 and TRBJ1-2; D gene uncertain. CDR3 sequence reads: CASSLRRSYYGYTF. The CDR3, as DNA: TGTGCCAGCAGTTTACGACGGAGCTACTATGGCTACACCTTC.